This T cell receptor (beta chain) appears in the sequencing data of a study of blood T cell repertoires in COVID-19. Turning to the study itself: Acute and convalescent COVID-19 samples came from the United States, Italy and Spain.

Generated by immunoSEQ multiplex PCR, the TCRdb table keeps only in-frame clones and is missing some. The data show 100,000 to 110,000 clones, around four fifths seen once. Trimming removed 4 bases from V and 0 bases from J, with 6 bases in between. This CDR3 has 13 residues. The V gene's germline CDR1 is SGHDN and CDR2 FVKESK. The source of this sequence is a man aged 50 to 59 with active or convalescent COVID-19. The chain couples TRBV14 to TRBJ1-1; unclear D gene. The sequencing sample was made of peripheral blood. This chain's CDR3 is CASSPQMNTEAFF. The CDR3 DNA reads as TGTGCCAGCAGCCCGCAGATGAACACTGAAGCTTTCTTT.